The 18 T cell receptor beta chains below were found in one sample sequenced in a study of T cell changes during pregnancy in multiple sclerosis. Only in-frame clones appear in the TCRdb table, and some are missing; sequencing was by immunoSEQ multiplex PCR. Of about 64,000 clones detected, 96% appear once; the ten largest clones hold around 2.5%. The sequencing here drew on CD8+ T cells from peripheral blood mononuclear cells, taken after pregnancy. These receptors all come from a female donor with multiple sclerosis, enrolled in a pregnancy study.

The J gene is TRBJ1-6, the V gene TRBV6-5; the D gene is possibly TRBD1 (5 bases). V was trimmed by 0 bases and J by 9 bases, leaving 12 bases between them. Germline V lookup: CDR1 MNHEY, CDR2 SVGAGI. There are 15 residues in the CDR3. CDR3 DNA: TGTGCCAGCAGTTACTCGGCAGGGCCGAGTTCACCCCTCCACTTT. This encodes CASSYSAGPSSPLHF.

The count of this clone is one. The rearrangement links TRBV4-3 to TRBJ2-7; possible D gene TRBD1, 7 bases. The CDR3 covers 17 residues. The V and J ends lost 0 bases and 2 bases respectively, with 17 bases between them. CDR1 and CDR2 from the germline V gene are LGHNA and YSLEER. CDR3: CASSQDLDREAPYEQYF. The CDR3 DNA sequence: TGCGCCAGCAGCCAAGATCTTGACAGGGAGGCCCCCTACGAGCAGTACTTC.

This clone showed up just once. The V call is TRBV19, the J call TRBJ1-5; 8 bases match TRBD1. From germline, CDR1 is LNHDA and CDR2 SQIVND (reference sequence). V was pared by 7 bases and J by 2 bases, with 4 bases of the junction left unmatched. This CDR3 comprises 14 residues. CDR3 DNA: TGTGCCAGTAACCCGGGACAGGGCAATCAGCCCCAGCATTTT. It is translated as CASNPGQGNQPQHF.

The chain links TRBV19 to TRBJ2-1; 11 bases are shared with TRBD2. The germline CDR1 and CDR2 sequences are LNHDA and SQIVND (reference sequence). The J segment lost 1 base and the V segment lost 7 bases, leaving 3 bases of the junction unmatched. This CDR3 comprises 15 residues. CDR3 loop: CASTWTSGSYNEQFF. In DNA form, the CDR3 reads TGTGCCAGTACCTGGACTAGCGGGTCCTACAATGAGCAGTTCTTC.

The V and J genes are TRBV5-6 and TRBJ2-1; a weak D match, TRBD1 (6 bases). The CDR3 is 14 amino acids. Per germline, CDR1 SGHDT and CDR2 YYEEEE. V lost 4 bases to trimming and J lost 6 bases, with 14 bases between them. CDR3 in DNA: TGTGCCAGCAGCCCCACAGGGTTTGGCAATGAGCAGTTCTTC. Protein: CASSPTGFGNEQFF.

V is TRBV15 and J is TRBJ2-5; 14 nucleotides align to TRBD2. V lost 8 bases and J lost 5; bases outside the gene matches: 1. This CDR3 is 13 amino acids long. The germline V gene has CDR1 LNHNV and CDR2 YYDKDF (reference sequence). CDR3 DNA sequence: TGTGCCACCGGGACTAGCGGGAGTGAGACCCAGTACTTC. Translated, it gives CATGTSGSETQYF.

The rearrangement uses TRBV7-9 and TRBJ2-1, with 12 bases fitting TRBD2. With 5 bases clipped from V and 3 bases from J, the junction kept 2 bases outside the gene matches. CDR3 length: 15 residues. Germline loops: CDR1 SEHNR, CDR2 FQNEAQ (reference sequence). The CDR3 loop reads CASSRLAGDYNEQFF. The CDR3 DNA sequence: TGTGCCAGCAGCCGACTAGCGGGAGACTACAATGAGCAGTTCTTC. Supplemented by reference TRBV7-9 and TRBJ2-1, the full variable domain reads DTGVSQNPRHKITKRGQNVTFRCDPISEHNRLYWYRQTLGQGPEFLTYFQNEAQLEKSRLLSDRFSAERPKGSFSTLEIQRTEQGDSAMYLCASSRLAGDYNEQFFGPGTRLTVL.

The chain combines TRBV28 with TRBJ1-1; a possible D gene is TRBD1 (6 bases). This CDR3 contains 14 residues. Trimming took off 5 bases at V and 5 bases at J, with 15 bases between the two ends. The germline CDR1 and CDR2 sequences are MDHEN and SYDVKM. CDR3 residues: CASSVTGIGTEAFF. CDR3 bases: TGTGCCAGCAGTGTAACAGGGATTGGTACTGAAGCTTTCTTT.

The J gene is TRBJ2-7, the V gene TRBV28, with a tentative D call TRBD2 (6 bases). The CDR3 spans 14 residues. The germline V and J ends were trimmed by 2 bases and 2 bases, with 10 bases remaining between them. Germline CDR1 and CDR2: MDHEN and SYDVKM. The CDR3 sequence is CASSLAGLPYEQYF. CDR3 nucleotide sequence: TGTGCCAGCAGTTTAGCGGGACTTCCCTACGAGCAGTACTTC.

The chain recombines TRBV7-2 with TRBJ1-1; tentative D call: TRBD1 (6 bases). This CDR3 is built from 14 residues. V lost 4 bases, J lost 3 bases, and 12 bases lay in between. The germline CDR1 and CDR2 sequences are SGHTA and FQGNSA. The CDR3 sequence is CASSSTGQHTEAFF. The DNA for the CDR3 is TGTGCCAGCAGCTCTACCGGACAGCACACTGAAGCTTTCTTT.

The chain combines TRBV6-5 with TRBJ1-5; no reliable D call. The germline V gene encodes CDR1 MNHEY and CDR2 SVGAGI. CDR3 size: 13 residues. V was trimmed by 7 bases and J by 4 bases, leaving 11 bases between them. CDR3 sequence: CASTPQPNQPQHF. The CDR3 DNA reads as TGTGCCAGCACCCCACAGCCTAATCAGCCCCAGCATTTT.

The rearrangement uses TRBV9 and TRBJ2-1; 9 bases map to TRBD1. After removal of 2 bases from V and 5 bases from J, the junction contained 5 bases not matched to a gene. Germline values: CDR1 SGDLS, CDR2 YYNGEE. The CDR3 length is 15 residues. The CDR3 protein is CASSVSGTGNNEQFF. The CDR3 region has the DNA TGTGCCAGCAGCGTCTCCGGGACAGGGAACAATGAGCAGTTCTTC.

This clone was seen a single time. The chain recombines TRBV28 with TRBJ1-5; possibly TRBD1 for D (6 bases). V was shortened by 7 bases and J by 4 bases, with 14 bases between the two germline ends. Per the germline V gene, CDR1 is MDHEN and CDR2 is SYDVKM. The CDR3 extends over 14 amino acids. For the CDR3, the DNA is TGTGCCAGCACCCCACAAGGGGGAAATCAGCCCCAGCATTTT. Encoded protein: CASTPQGGNQPQHF.

This sequence joins TRBV10-3 and TRBJ2-1, with TRBD2 as a possible D gene (6 bases). Germline lookup yields CDR1 ENHRY and CDR2 SYGVKD. This CDR3 is 21 amino acids long. The V end was cut by 3 bases, the J end by 1 base, with 28 bases between. The CDR3 nucleotides are TGTGCCATCAGTGATTGGGGTCTTGGCTCCAGGGTGGGACTTTCCTACAATGAGCAGTTCTTC. Its protein is CAISDWGLGSRVGLSYNEQFF.

This rearrangement joins TRBV7-3 to TRBJ2-1; possible D gene TRBD1, 5 bases. Germline values: CDR1 SGHTA, CDR2 FQGTGA. V was clipped by 6 bases and J by 7 bases, with 19 bases between them. The CDR3 totals 15 residues. For the CDR3, the DNA is TGTGCCAGCAGTCAAGTAGGGGTTCATGGGAATGAGCAGTTCTTC. Protein sequence: CASSQVGVHGNEQFF.

The genes are TRBV10-3 and TRBJ2-2, with 8 positions matching TRBD2. The CDR3 extends over 16 amino acids. V lost 10 bases, J lost 1 base, and 11 bases stayed unmatched. The germline CDR1 and CDR2 sequences are ENHRY and SYGVKD. CDR3 DNA sequence: TGTGCCACCGGGAGGCGGGAGGACCTGAACACCGGGGAGCTGTTTTTT. Its protein product is CATGRREDLNTGELFF.

The chain carries TRBV7-8 and TRBJ2-1; 7 nucleotides match TRBD1. The CDR3 loop spans 16 amino acids. Per the germline V gene, CDR1 is SGHVS and CDR2 is FQNEAQ. With 4 bases clipped from V and 0 bases from J, the junction kept 6 bases outside the gene matches. CDR3 residues: CASSSETGSSYNEQFF. The CDR3 nucleotides read TGTGCCAGCAGCTCAGAGACAGGGAGCTCCTACAATGAGCAGTTCTTC. Together with reference TRBV7-8 and TRBJ2-1, the CDR3 gives the full variable domain: GAGVSQSPRYKVAKRGQDVALRCDPISGHVSLFWYQQALGQGPEFLTYFQNEAQLDKSGLPSDRFFAERPEGSVSTLKIQRTQQEDSAVYLCASSSETGSSYNEQFFGPGTRLTVL.

The chain is built from TRBV28 and TRBJ1-1, with TRBD1 matching over 7 bases. Per germline, CDR1 MDHEN and CDR2 SYDVKM. There are 15 residues in the CDR3. The ends lost 6 bases at V and 0 bases at J; junction bases unmatched: 7. CDR3 in DNA: TGTGCCAGCAGGTACCTGACAGGGCTGAACACTGAAGCTTTCTTT. Its translation: CASRYLTGLNTEAFF. Filled out from reference TRBV28 and TRBJ1-1, the complete variable domain reads DVKVTQSSRYLVKRTGEKVFLECVQDMDHENMFWYRQDPGLGLRLIYFSYDVKMKEKGDIPEGYSVSREKKERFSLILESASTNQTSMYLCASRYLTGLNTEAFFGQGTRLTVV.